These 28 T cell receptor beta chains were sequenced from one sample in a study of T cells after yellow fever vaccination. TCRdb ran MiXCR on the 5' RACE reads and lists one entry per CDR3 protein. The profile shows under 550,000 distinct CDR3 sequences, about a fifth of them singletons. Specimen: PBMCs, collected about 21 days after the first yellow fever vaccination. These receptor sequences come from a man between 18 and 35 years old who received the YFV17D yellow fever vaccine.

The chain is built from TRBV7-9 and TRBJ2-7; maybe TRBD2 (5 bases). The germline CDR1 and CDR2 sequences are SEHNR and FQNEAQ (reference sequence). CDR3 size: 15 residues. Between the trimmed V and J ends, which lost 2 bases and 0 bases, there was a span of 11 bases. The CDR3 coding sequence is TGTGCCAGCAGCTTATGGACGGGGAACTCCTACGAGCAGTACTTC. This gives the protein CASSLWTGNSYEQYF.

This clonotype was observed many times. The chain recombines TRBV12-3 or TRBV12-4 with TRBJ2-5, with 14 bases lining up with TRBD2. The CDR3 loop spans 13 amino acids. Trimming took 5 bases from V and 11 from J; bases not matched to a gene: 4. The CDR3: CASSPGLAGVQYF. CDR3 nucleotides: TGTGCCAGCAGTCCGGGACTAGCGGGGGTACAGTACTTC.

As DNA, the CDR3 is TGCAGTGCTAGAATCGGGACAGGGGGTTATGAGCAGTTCTTC. Amino acids: CSARIGTGGYEQFF. The chain joins TRBV20-1 to TRBJ2-1, with TRBD1 identical over 11 bases. Losses at the gene ends were 2 bases for V and 8 bases for J; bases not matched to a gene: 5. Germline CDR1 DFQATT, CDR2 SNEGSKA (reference sequence). The CDR3 is made up of 14 amino acids.

The genes are TRBV20-1 and TRBJ2-7, with TRBD2 matching over 8 bases. Per germline, CDR1 DFQATT and CDR2 SNEGSKA (reference sequence). The CDR3 loop spans 15 amino acids. V dropped 6 bases and J dropped 3; count of bases not matched to a gene: 13. The CDR3 DNA reads TGCAGTGCCCTAAGCCCCGGGACTAGTGTCTACGAGCAGTACTTC. It yields the protein CSALSPGTSVYEQYF.

The rearrangement links TRBV15 to TRBJ1-1; D unresolved. The CDR3 length is 14 residues. Germline lookup yields CDR1 LNHNV and CDR2 YYDKDF (reference sequence). The ends were cut back, 0 bases at V and 1 base at J, with 6 bases in the middle. The CDR3 DNA reads as TGTGCCACCAGCAGAGATAGGGAGAACACTGAAGCTTTCTTT. Its protein is CATSRDRENTEAFF.

The chain is built from TRBV29-1 and TRBJ2-5, with 9 bases lining up with TRBD1. The junction had 10 bases not matched to a gene; V was cut back by 6 bases and J by 5 bases. CDR3 size: 14 residues. CDR1 and CDR2 (germline): SQVTM, ANQGSEA. The CDR3 reads CSVAGTGPGETQYF. The CDR3 DNA sequence: TGCAGCGTGGCCGGGACAGGGCCGGGGGAGACCCAGTACTTC.

The rearrangement links TRBV18 to TRBJ1-1; D unresolved. CDR1 and CDR2 from the germline V gene are KGHSH and LQKENI. This CDR3 contains 13 residues. With 2 bases removed from V and 4 bases from J, the gap between germline ends came to 8 bases. CDR3 sequence: CASSPFKGTEAFF. The CDR3, as DNA: TGTGCCAGCTCACCATTTAAGGGCACTGAAGCTTTCTTT.

The genes are TRBV6-1 and TRBJ1-2, with D maybe TRBD1 (6 bases). CDR1 and CDR2 (germline): MNHNS, SASEGT. The CDR3 sequence is 15 residues long. The V gene lost 8 bases and the J gene lost 3 bases, with 19 bases spanning the gap. CDR3 coding DNA: TGTGCCAGCGGCCCCGAGGCGAACAGGGACTATGGCTACACCTTC. Translating it yields CASGPEANRDYGYTF.

This clonotype turned up a few times. The chain employs TRBV6-2 or TRBV6-3 and TRBJ1-6; D is uncertain. This CDR3 is 14 amino acids long. The V gene lost 5 bases and the J gene lost 7 bases, with 12 bases spanning the gap. Germline V lookup: CDR1 MNHEY, CDR2 SVGEGT. The CDR3 loop is CASSLTWRNSPLHF. DNA for the CDR3: TGTGCCAGCAGTCTTACGTGGCGGAATTCACCCCTCCACTTT.

This clonotype was counted only a few times. The chain combines TRBV7-2 with TRBJ1-2; D gene uncertain. The germline V gene has CDR1 SGHTA and CDR2 FQGNSA. The CDR3 is 14 residues long. Trimming took off 5 bases at V and 8 bases at J, with 18 bases between the two ends. CDR3 coding DNA: TGTGCCAGCAGCCGGGGAGTTTCCCTCGACGGCTACACCTTC. As protein: CASSRGVSLDGYTF. Full variable domain (remainder filled in from reference TRBV7-2 and TRBJ1-2): GAGVSQSPSNKVTEKGKDVELRCDPISGHTALYWYRQSLGQGLEFLIYFQGNSAPDKSGLPSDRFSAERTGGSVSTLTIQRTQQEDSAVYLCASSRGVSLDGYTFGSGTRLTVV.

This clonotype was detected only a few times. The rearrangement joins TRBV28 to TRBJ1-5; TRBD1 might be the D (6 bases). The CDR3 is 15 amino acids. Germline V gives CDR1 MDHEN, CDR2 SYDVKM. The germline V and J ends were trimmed by 6 bases and 6 bases, with 18 bases remaining between them. The CDR3 loop is CASSGGQSVFQPQHF. The CDR3 DNA sequence: TGTGCCAGCAGCGGAGGACAGTCCGTATTTCAGCCCCAGCATTTT. The entire variable domain, with the rest obtained from reference TRBV28 and TRBJ1-5, is as follows: DVKVTQSSRYLVKRTGEKVFLECVQDMDHENMFWYRQDPGLGLRLIYFSYDVKMKEKGDIPEGYSVSREKKERFSLILESASTNQTSMYLCASSGGQSVFQPQHFGDGTRLSIL.

The chain employs TRBV5-1 and TRBJ2-7; tentative D call: TRBD1 (5 bases). The CDR3 runs 14 residues. The germline CDR1 and CDR2 sequences are SGHRS and YFSETQ. V lost 4 bases to trimming and J lost 2 bases, with 13 bases between them. Written as DNA, the CDR3 is TGCGCCAGCAGCATTCCCGGACAAGCCTACGAGCAGTACTTC. Residues: CASSIPGQAYEQYF. The complete variable domain, with remaining parts taken from reference TRBV5-1 and TRBJ2-7, reads KAGVTQTPRYLIKTRGQQVTLSCSPISGHRSVSWYQQTPGQGLQFLFEYFSETQRNKGNFPGRFSGRQFSNSRSEMNVSTLELGDSALYLCASSIPGQAYEQYFGPGTRLTVT.

The gene calls are TRBV20-1 and TRBJ1-5; weak D call: TRBD1 (5 bases). Germline CDR1 is DFQATT and CDR2 is SNEGSKA (reference sequence). The V gene lost 3 bases and the J gene lost 5 bases, with 8 bases spanning the gap. CDR3 size: 12 residues. CDR3 sequence reads: CSARGGDQPQHF. In DNA form, the CDR3 reads TGCAGTGCTAGGGGGGGGGATCAGCCCCAGCATTTT.

The chain couples TRBV5-1 to TRBJ2-2; 8 bases are a match to TRBD2. Germline CDR1 SGHRS, CDR2 YFSETQ. This CDR3 has 16 residues. V trimming: 4 bases; J trimming: 5 bases; junction bases outside the gene matches: 10. The CDR3 DNA sequence: TGCGCCAGCAGCCGGGAGGGGGGGCTGACGACCGGGGAGCTGTTTTTT. Translation gives CASSREGGLTTGELFF.

This chain uses TRBV4-2 with TRBJ2-6; the D is unclear. Looked up from germline, CDR1 is LGHNA and CDR2 is YNFKEQ. CDR3 length: 17 amino acids. Trimming shortened V by 0 bases and J by 1 base, and 10 bases separated the two germline ends. CDR3 sequence: CASSQDWGGSGANVLTF. The CDR3 coding sequence is TGTGCCAGCAGCCAAGATTGGGGTGGTTCTGGGGCCAACGTCCTGACTTTC.

The rearrangement links TRBV29-1 to TRBJ2-5; 8 bases fit TRBD2. V was clipped by 8 bases and J by 5 bases; unmatched bases: 7. The CDR3 loop spans 12 amino acids. CDR1 is SQVTM and CDR2 is ANQGSEA in the germline V gene. In DNA, the CDR3 is TGCAGCACCCGGGAGGGTCGGGAGACCCAGTACTTC. It codes for CSTREGRETQYF.

V is TRBV29-1 and J is TRBJ2-2, with a weak D call TRBD1 (6 bases). The V gene's germline CDR1 is SQVTM and CDR2 ANQGSEA. V was shortened by 5 bases and J by 1 base, with 14 bases between the two germline ends. The CDR3 is 15 amino acids. The CDR3 DNA is TGCAGCGTTTTAACAGGGAGTGGGAACACCGGGGAGCTGTTTTTT. Encoded protein: CSVLTGSGNTGELFF.

V gene TRBV5-1 combines with J gene TRBJ1-4; D gene ambiguous. The CDR3 is 13 residues long. Per the germline V gene, CDR1 is SGHRS and CDR2 is YFSETQ. Trimming removed 1 base from V and 6 bases from J, with 7 bases in between. CDR3 region: CASSLKGHEKLFF. Written as DNA, the CDR3 is TGCGCCAGCAGCTTGAAAGGTCATGAAAAACTGTTTTTT.

The chain joins TRBV29-1 to TRBJ2-3, with D maybe TRBD1 (5 bases). V was clipped by 5 bases and J by 6 bases, with 21 bases between them. Germline assignment: CDR1 SQVTM and CDR2 ANQGSEA. This CDR3 comprises 15 residues. DNA of the CDR3: TGCAGCGTTTCAGGACACTTGAGCCCTGTGGATACGCAGTATTTT. This encodes CSVSGHLSPVDTQYF.

The J gene is TRBJ2-7, the V gene TRBV5-5, with 8 bases matching TRBD1. The CDR3 is 13 residues long. Trimming cost V 4 bases and J 5 bases; bases outside gene matches: 5. CDR1 and CDR2 from the germline V gene are SGHKS and YYEKEE (reference sequence). DNA for the CDR3: TGTGCCAGCAGCCAGACAGGGGTTCACGAGCAGTACGTC. As protein: CASSQTGVHEQYV.

This clonotype was seen a few times. This chain joins TRBV5-1 and TRBJ2-7; possible D gene TRBD1, 6 bases. This CDR3 comprises 13 residues. V lost 2 bases to trimming and J lost 6 bases, with 12 bases between them. Per germline, CDR1 SGHRS and CDR2 YFSETQ. The CDR3 here is CASSFRTGSEQYV. CDR3 nucleotide sequence: TGCGCCAGCAGCTTTCGTACAGGGAGCGAGCAGTACGTC.

DNA for the CDR3: TGCAGCGCCCGCCAGGAGTTGAGAGGAAACATTCAGTACTTC. Amino acid sequence: CSARQELRGNIQYF. The V call is TRBV29-1, the J call TRBJ2-4; D not certain. V lost 7 bases and J lost 6, with 19 bases in between. The CDR3 totals 14 residues. Germline V lookup: CDR1 SQVTM, CDR2 ANQGSEA.

J is TRBJ1-1 and V is TRBV12-3 or TRBV12-4, with D maybe TRBD1 (5 bases). V was shortened by 5 bases and J by 5 bases, with 18 bases between the two germline ends. The CDR3 is 15 amino acids. This chain's CDR3 is CASSGGDPLGTEAFF. DNA for the CDR3: TGTGCCAGCAGTGGGGGGGACCCCCTCGGGACTGAAGCTTTCTTT.

The chain uses TRBV11-2 and TRBJ2-5; D may be TRBD2 (7 bases). This CDR3 region has 16 residues. Germline loops: CDR1 SGHAT, CDR2 FQNNGV. V shed 5 bases and J shed 2 bases, with 18 bases lying between them. DNA of the CDR3: TGTGCCAGCAGCGATCACAGGGAGGGGAGACAAGAGACCCAGTACTTC. Translated, it gives CASSDHREGRQETQYF.

This clonotype was seen more than once but under ten times. The chain combines TRBV4-1 with TRBJ2-3; D is perhaps TRBD1 or TRBD2 (6 bases each). This CDR3 has 18 amino acids. Germline loops: CDR1 MGHRA, CDR2 YSYEKL. The V end lost 2 bases, the J end lost 4 bases, and 22 bases lay between the germline ends. This chain's CDR3 is CASSQRVTGAGVADTQYF. In nucleotides, the CDR3 is TGCGCCAGCAGCCAACGCGTTACGGGGGCCGGGGTTGCAGATACGCAGTATTTT.

The V call is TRBV25-1, the J call TRBJ2-7; 7 bases map to TRBD1. Trimming took 7 bases from V and 5 from J; bases not matched to a gene: 5. The CDR3 consists of 12 residues. Germline assignment: CDR1 MGHDK and CDR2 SYGVNS. The CDR3 coding sequence is TGTGCCAGCAAAAGAGACAGGGACGAGCAGTACTTC. Residues: CASKRDRDEQYF.

The rearrangement joins TRBV5-1 to TRBJ1-5; D is perhaps TRBD1 (5 bases). Germline V gives CDR1 SGHRS, CDR2 YFSETQ. The V and J ends lost 1 base and 3 bases respectively, with 11 bases between them. This CDR3 contains 15 residues. The DNA of the CDR3 is TGCGCCAGCAGCTTGTGGGGGGACGTCAATCAGCCCCAGCATTTT. It codes for CASSLWGDVNQPQHF.

This clonotype was seen a handful of times. The chain links TRBV6-1 to TRBJ1-1; no definite D call. V lost 5 bases and J lost 4, with 14 bases in between. Germline V gene lookup returns CDR1 MNHNS and CDR2 SASEGT. The CDR3 covers 14 residues. CDR3: CASSNYFGGTEAFF. For the CDR3, the DNA is TGTGCCAGCAGTAATTACTTCGGCGGCACTGAAGCTTTCTTT.